A selection of T cell receptor beta chains follows, all from one sample in a study of lymphopenia after photon versus proton radiotherapy. Generated by immunoSEQ multiplex PCR, the TCRdb table keeps only in-frame clones and is missing some. The sample comprises 30,000 to 40,000 clones, approximately 80% of which are singletons, and roughly 15% rests with the top ten. The source was peripheral blood, collected from a patient treated with proton-based radiotherapy. All receptors derive from a woman between 70 and 85 years old with pancreatic cancer. Each CDR3 is given with its conserved first and last residue. Each record gives: CDR3 length, V gene, clone size, J gene, D gene, CDR3 DNA, CDR3 protein. D genes are given only for firm matches. The size entry is marked missing in some rows and otherwise reads once, few, many or a size class.

cdr3_length: 13
v_call: TRBV6-4
clone_size: .
j_call: TRBJ2-1
d_call: .
cdr3_nt: TGTGCCAGCGGAGGGAGGGGGATGGGGGAGCAGTTCTTC
cdr3_aa: CASGGRGMGEQFF

cdr3_length: 12
v_call: TRBV28
clone_size: .
j_call: TRBJ2-5
d_call: .
cdr3_nt: TGTGCCAGCAGCCCTCACCAAGAGACCCAGTACTTC
cdr3_aa: CASSPHQETQYF

cdr3_length: 13
v_call: TRBV11-3
clone_size: .
j_call: TRBJ2-2
d_call: .
cdr3_nt: TGTGCCAGCAGCTTAGACTTCACCGGGGAGCTGTTTTTT
cdr3_aa: CASSLDFTGELFF

cdr3_length: 15
v_call: TRBV28
clone_size: .
j_call: TRBJ1-2
d_call: .
cdr3_nt: TGTGCCAGCAGTTTAAAGGGGTCAGGCCTGAACGGCTACACCTTC
cdr3_aa: CASSLKGSGLNGYTF

cdr3_length: 14
v_call: TRBV4-1
clone_size: .
j_call: TRBJ1-4
d_call: .
cdr3_nt: TGCGCCAGCAGCCAAGATGGCGGAAATGAAAAACTGTTTTTT
cdr3_aa: CASSQDGGNEKLFF

cdr3_length: 13
v_call: TRBV28
clone_size: .
j_call: TRBJ2-5
d_call: TRBD1
cdr3_nt: TGTGCCAGCACGGAACAGGGGCAAGAGACCCAGTACTTC
cdr3_aa: CASTEQGQETQYF

cdr3_length: 12
v_call: TRBV28
clone_size: .
j_call: TRBJ1-1
d_call: .
cdr3_nt: TGTGCCAGCTCAACACTCGGCGCGGGCCGCGCATTT
cdr3_aa: CASSTLGAGRAF

cdr3_length: 17
v_call: TRBV19
clone_size: .
j_call: TRBJ2-2
d_call: .
cdr3_nt: TGTGCCAGTAGTATTTCCGGAGTCAGCCTGAACACCGGGGAGCTGTTTTTT
cdr3_aa: CASSISGVSLNTGELFF

cdr3_length: 13
v_call: TRBV6-6
clone_size: .
j_call: TRBJ2-3
d_call: .
cdr3_nt: TGTGCCAGCAGTTACGACTTCGGAAATACGCAGTATTTT
cdr3_aa: CASSYDFGNTQYF

cdr3_length: 12
v_call: TRBV5-4
clone_size: .
j_call: TRBJ2-3
d_call: .
cdr3_nt: TGTGCCAGCAGCCCTAGCGTCGGGGGGCAGTATTTT
cdr3_aa: CASSPSVGGQYF

cdr3_length: 14
v_call: TRBV7-9
clone_size: .
j_call: TRBJ2-7
d_call: TRBD2
cdr3_nt: TGTGCCAGCAGCTCCGGGGGGAGTTTTTACGAGCAGTACTTC
cdr3_aa: CASSSGGSFYEQYF

cdr3_length: 14
v_call: TRBV4-3
clone_size: .
j_call: TRBJ2-7
d_call: .
cdr3_nt: TGCGCCAGCAGCCAACGGGAAGACTTTGGCGAGCAGTACTTC
cdr3_aa: CASSQREDFGEQYF

cdr3_length: 16
v_call: TRBV7-3
clone_size: .
j_call: TRBJ2-1
d_call: TRBD2
cdr3_nt: TGTGCCAGCAGCCTCACAGCGGGAAGCTCCTACAATGAGCAGTTCTTC
cdr3_aa: CASSLTAGSSYNEQFF

cdr3_length: 14
v_call: TRBV5-1
clone_size: .
j_call: TRBJ2-3
d_call: .
cdr3_nt: TGCGCCAGCAGCTTGGGGTACACCACAGATACGCAGTATTTT
cdr3_aa: CASSLGYTTDTQYF

cdr3_length: 18
v_call: TRBV21-1
clone_size: .
j_call: TRBJ2-2
d_call: .
cdr3_nt: TGTGCCAGCAGCAACTCCTCCACTAGCGGGAGAGGGGCCGGGGAGCTGTTTTTT
cdr3_aa: CASSNSSTSGRGAGELFF

cdr3_length: 13
v_call: TRBV28
clone_size: .
j_call: TRBJ2-7
d_call: .
cdr3_nt: TGTGCCAGCAGTCTTCACTTTGGGGGGACCCCAACCTTC
cdr3_aa: CASSLHFGGTPTF

cdr3_length: 18
v_call: TRBV19
clone_size: .
j_call: TRBJ2-1
d_call: TRBD2
cdr3_nt: TGTGCCAGTAGTACTAGCGGGTTCCTCAGATACTCCTACAATGAGCAGTTCTTC
cdr3_aa: CASSTSGFLRYSYNEQFF

cdr3_length: 16
v_call: TRBV25-1
clone_size: .
j_call: TRBJ1-1
d_call: .
cdr3_nt: TGTGCCAGCAGTGAAGTGGGGGGAGTACCGAACACTGAAGCTTTCTTT
cdr3_aa: CASSEVGGVPNTEAFF

cdr3_length: 14
v_call: TRBV6-5
clone_size: .
j_call: TRBJ2-1
d_call: .
cdr3_nt: TGTGCCAGCACTCAACCCGGGACCTACAATGAGCAGTTCTTC
cdr3_aa: CASTQPGTYNEQFF

cdr3_length: 13
v_call: TRBV9
clone_size: .
j_call: TRBJ2-7
d_call: .
cdr3_nt: TGTGCCAGCAGCGTAGATAGAGAGTACGAGCAGTACTTC
cdr3_aa: CASSVDREYEQYF

cdr3_length: 18
v_call: TRBV28
clone_size: .
j_call: TRBJ1-6
d_call: .
cdr3_nt: TGTGCCAGCAGCCCAGGCAGAGCAATGAGGGGACGTAATTCACCCCTCCACTTT
cdr3_aa: CASSPGRAMRGRNSPLHF

cdr3_length: 12
v_call: TRBV30
clone_size: .
j_call: TRBJ1-1
d_call: .
cdr3_nt: TGTGCCTGGGCCCGGGAGAACACTGAAGCTTTCTTT
cdr3_aa: CAWARENTEAFF

cdr3_length: 15
v_call: TRBV19
clone_size: .
j_call: TRBJ1-5
d_call: TRBD1
cdr3_nt: TGTGCCACAGCCAACCAGGGGGGGTCCAATCAGCCCCAGCATTTT
cdr3_aa: CATANQGGSNQPQHF

cdr3_length: 17
v_call: TRBV7-9
clone_size: .
j_call: TRBJ1-2
d_call: .
cdr3_nt: TGTGCCAGCAGCTTAGTGTTGCAGATCCAGAGTCAACATGGCTACACCTTC
cdr3_aa: CASSLVLQIQSQHGYTF

cdr3_length: 14
v_call: TRBV4-3
clone_size: once
j_call: TRBJ2-3
d_call: .
cdr3_nt: TGCGCCAGCAGCCAAGGGACTAGCACAGATACGCAGTATTTT
cdr3_aa: CASSQGTSTDTQYF

cdr3_length: 15
v_call: TRBV19
clone_size: .
j_call: TRBJ2-7
d_call: TRBD2
cdr3_nt: TGTGCCAGTAGTATCGGGAGGGACGCCACGCACGAGCAGTACTTC
cdr3_aa: CASSIGRDATHEQYF

cdr3_length: 15
v_call: TRBV12-5
clone_size: .
j_call: TRBJ2-3
d_call: .
cdr3_nt: TGTGCTAGTGCCCTTTGGAACAGTGGCACAGATACGCAGTATTTT
cdr3_aa: CASALWNSGTDTQYF

cdr3_length: 15
v_call: TRBV29-1
clone_size: .
j_call: TRBJ2-1
d_call: TRBD2
cdr3_nt: TGCAGCGCTACGCAGGGAGGGGATCGTAGCAATGAGCAGTTCTTC
cdr3_aa: CSATQGGDRSNEQFF

cdr3_length: 15
v_call: TRBV2
clone_size: .
j_call: TRBJ2-5
d_call: TRBD2
cdr3_nt: TGTGCCAGCAGTGCTTCTGGCGGGAGTTCCGAGACCCAGTACTTC
cdr3_aa: CASSASGGSSETQYF

cdr3_length: 15
v_call: TRBV27
clone_size: once
j_call: TRBJ2-7
d_call: TRBD1
cdr3_nt: TGTGCCAGCACCCTGACAGGGGGTTATAGGGACGAGCAGTACTTC
cdr3_aa: CASTLTGGYRDEQYF

cdr3_length: 13
v_call: TRBV27
clone_size: .
j_call: TRBJ2-5
d_call: .
cdr3_nt: TGTGCCAGCAGCCGACAGGTTAAAGAGACCCAGTACTTC
cdr3_aa: CASSRQVKETQYF